This is a list of T cell receptor beta chains from one sample in a study of long-term antiretroviral therapy in people with HIV. Measured with immunoSEQ multiplex PCR; TCRdb has only the in-frame clones, and not every one. The data hold some 25,000 clones, with approximately 80% observed a single time. The sequences come from unsorted PBMCs, collected around 4.3 years after starting antiretroviral therapy. The receptors derive from a man aged 25 to 40 with HIV. The CDR3 runs from the conserved cysteine through the conserved F or W. The order of the fields is D gene, V gene, J gene, clone size, CDR3 protein, CDR3 DNA. A D gene is named only where the DNA matches it firmly. Not all rows give a size; the values are once, few, many and, for expanded clones, a class.

>-|TRBV27|TRBJ2-1|-
CASSIGWGASSYNEQFF
TGTGCCAGCAGCATCGGGTGGGGGGCCAGCTCCTACAATGAGCAGTTCTTC
>-|TRBV7-2|TRBJ2-3|-
CASSSSTPDTQYF
TGTGCCAGCAGCTCGTCAACACCAGATACGCAGTATTTT
>TRBD2|TRBV14|TRBJ2-1|-
CASSHTLAGWNEQFF
TGTGCCAGCAGCCACACCCTAGCGGGGTGGAATGAGCAGTTCTTC
>TRBD2|TRBV6-5|TRBJ2-1|-
CASSLTSGGHNEQFF
TGTGCCAGCAGCTTGACTAGCGGGGGCCACAATGAGCAGTTCTTC
>-|TRBV9|TRBJ2-1|once
CASGRDSYNEQFF
TGTGCCAGCGGGCGGGACTCCTACAATGAGCAGTTCTTC
>-|TRBV5-8|TRBJ1-4|-
CASSYTINEKLFF
TGTGCCAGCAGCTACACCATTAATGAAAAACTGTTTTTT
>-|TRBV18|TRBJ1-2|-
CASSPGDPGYTF
TGTGCCAGCTCACCAGGGGATCCTGGCTACACCTTC
>-|TRBV19|TRBJ2-4|-
CASSYGGQGNIQYF
TGTGCCAGTAGTTACGGGGGGCAGGGAAACATTCAGTACTTC
>TRBD1|TRBV28|TRBJ2-7|-
CASSYRGRAYEQYF
TGTGCCAGCAGTTACAGGGGAAGAGCCTACGAGCAGTACTTC
>TRBD2|TRBV7-6|TRBJ2-3|-
CASSLEAGGLSSTDTQYF
TGTGCCAGCAGCTTAGAAGCGGGGGGCCTATCTAGCACAGATACGCAGTATTTT
>-|TRBV7-9|TRBJ2-7|-
CASSPYIDREQYF
TGTGCCAGCAGCCCATACATTGACAGGGAGCAGTACTTC
>TRBD1|TRBV5-1|TRBJ1-3|-
CASSLGQGGDGNTIYF
TGCGCCAGCAGCTTGGGGCAGGGGGGCGACGGAAACACCATATATTTT
>TRBD2|TRBV5-1|TRBJ2-2|-
CASSFSLLAGGPGELFF
TGCGCCAGCAGCTTCTCTCTCCTAGCGGGAGGTCCCGGGGAGCTGTTTTTT
>-|TRBV10-3|TRBJ2-7|-
CAISESKRSTYEQYF
TGTGCCATCAGTGAGTCTAAGCGCTCAACCTACGAGCAGTACTTC
>-|TRBV5-6|TRBJ1-5|-
CASSLERNQPQHF
TGTGCCAGCAGCTTGGAAAGGAATCAGCCCCAGCATTTT
>-|TRBV5-8|TRBJ2-7|-
CASSLNQGPREQYF
TGTGCCAGCAGCTTGAATCAGGGGCCGAGGGAGCAGTACTTC
>-|TRBV29-1|TRBJ2-4|-
CSVERLPHPNIQYF
TGCAGCGTTGAAAGGCTCCCGCATCCAAACATTCAGTACTTC
>TRBD1|TRBV6-6|TRBJ2-7|-
CASSYSGTGGYEQYF
TGTGCCAGCAGTTACTCCGGGACAGGGGGCTACGAGCAGTACTTC
>-|TRBV4-1|TRBJ1-5|-
CASSQDPGANRPQHF
TGCGCCAGCAGCCAGGACCCGGGAGCCAATAGGCCCCAGCATTTT
>-|TRBV10-3|TRBJ1-5|-
CAISESRGNQPQHF
TGTGCCATCAGTGAGTCGAGGGGGAATCAGCCCCAGCATTTT
>TRBD1|TRBV14|TRBJ2-1|-
CASSQRPGQVFNEQFF
TGTGCCAGCAGCCAAAGACCTGGACAGGTTTTCAATGAGCAGTTCTTC
>-|TRBV5-4|TRBJ2-3|-
CASSPWGTPTDTQYF
TGTGCCAGCAGCCCATGGGGGACCCCCACAGATACGCAGTATTTT
>TRBD2|TRBV7-2|TRBJ2-5|-
CASSQERGGTQYF
TGTGCCAGCAGCCAGGAGCGGGGCGGGACCCAGTACTTC
>-|TRBV7-2|TRBJ1-1|-
CASSPSPARDTEAFF
TGTGCCAGCAGCCCCTCTCCGGCCAGGGACACTGAAGCTTTCTTT
>-|TRBV6-6|TRBJ2-7|-
CASSYSRSSYEQYF
TGTGCCAGCAGTTACTCCCGGAGCTCCTACGAGCAGTACTTC
>-|TRBV13|TRBJ2-1|-
CASSLKSGYHNEQFF
TGTGCCAGCAGCTTAAAGTCGGGGTACCACAATGAGCAGTTCTTC
>-|TRBV4-1|TRBJ1-5|-
CASSQQPPKPQHF
TGCGCCAGCAGCCAACAGCCGCCAAAGCCCCAGCATTTT
>-|TRBV19|TRBJ2-7|-
CASSIGVEYEQYF
TGTGCCAGTAGTATAGGTGTTGAATACGAGCAGTACTTC
>-|TRBV4-1|TRBJ2-1|-
CASSHAIAYNEQFF
TGCGCCAGCAGCCACGCCATCGCCTACAATGAGCAGTTCTTC
>-|TRBV6-4|TRBJ2-3|-
CASSDSGSTDTQYF
TGTGCCAGCAGTGACTCAGGTAGCACAGATACGCAGTATTTT
>TRBD1|TRBV6-5|TRBJ1-3|-
CASSYSGTGADTIYF
TGTGCCAGCAGTTACTCGGGGACAGGGGCCGACACCATATATTTT
>-|TRBV7-9|TRBJ1-2|-
CASSLEGYGYTF
TGTGCCAGCAGCTTAGAGGGCTATGGCTACACCTTC
>-|TRBV18|TRBJ1-1|once
CASSPRRADNTEAFF
TGTGCCAGCTCACCACGTCGGGCGGATAACACTGAAGCTTTCTTT
>TRBD2|TRBV10-3|TRBJ2-3|-
CAISESSSGSRTDTQYF
TGTGCCATCAGTGAGTCTTCGAGCGGGAGCCGCACAGATACGCAGTATTTT
>TRBD2|TRBV27|TRBJ2-7|-
CASSFIAGPYEQYF
TGTGCCAGCAGTTTCATAGCGGGGCCCTACGAGCAGTACTTC
>-|TRBV15|TRBJ2-1|-
CATSREREYNEQFF
TGTGCCACCAGCAGAGAGCGGGAATACAATGAGCAGTTCTTC
>-|TRBV2|TRBJ2-1|few
CASSGRGTTYNEQFF
TGTGCCAGCAGTGGTAGAGGGACAACCTACAATGAGCAGTTCTTC
>TRBD2|TRBV6-5|TRBJ2-7|-
CASSALAGGDEQYF
TGTGCCAGCAGTGCACTAGCGGGAGGGGACGAGCAGTACTTC
>-|TRBV4-3|TRBJ2-2|-
CASSQEAYTGELFF
TGCGCCAGCAGCCAAGAGGCTTACACCGGGGAGCTGTTTTTT
>-|TRBV7-2|TRBJ1-2|-
CASSLRLLDIYGYTF
TGTGCCAGCAGCTTAAGGCTCCTCGACATTTATGGCTACACCTTC
>TRBD1|TRBV9|TRBJ1-2|few
CASSRLNRDRGYGYTF
TGTGCCAGCAGCCGTTTAAACCGGGACAGGGGCTATGGCTACACCTTC
>TRBD1|TRBV7-8|TRBJ1-5|-
CASSPRSTGGISNQPQHF
TGTGCCAGCAGCCCGAGGTCGACAGGGGGGATAAGCAATCAGCCCCAGCATTTT
>TRBD2|TRBV7-8|TRBJ2-7|-
CASSSLNSGGLSYEQYF
TGTGCCAGCAGCTCACTGAACAGCGGGGGCCTCTCCTACGAGCAGTACTTC
>-|TRBV9|TRBJ1-2|medium-sized
CASSVAVSNTYGYTF
TGTGCCAGCAGCGTAGCTGTCAGCAACACCTATGGCTACACCTTC
>-|TRBV5-1|TRBJ1-2|-
CASSLGDERGYTF
TGCGCCAGCAGCTTGGGGGACGAACGTGGCTACACCTTC
>TRBD1|TRBV9|TRBJ1-4|-
CASSEQGADEKLFF
TGTGCCAGCAGCGAACAGGGGGCGGATGAAAAACTGTTTTTT
>TRBD1|TRBV5-4|TRBJ1-6|-
CASSGGQDSPLHF
TGTGCCAGCAGCGGGGGACAGGATTCACCCCTCCACTTT
>TRBD2|TRBV6-6|TRBJ2-1|-
CASRGLAGEGNEQFF
TGTGCCAGCAGAGGACTAGCGGGAGAGGGCAATGAGCAGTTCTTC
>-|TRBV4-1|TRBJ1-1|-
CASSQDQVNTEAFF
TGCGCCAGCAGCCAAGATCAGGTGAACACTGAAGCTTTCTTT
>TRBD2|TRBV10-3|TRBJ2-1|-
CAIRGEREIDEQFF
TGTGCCATCAGGGGTGAGCGGGAGATAGATGAGCAGTTCTTC
>TRBD1|TRBV9|TRBJ2-5|-
CASSRQGRETQYF
TGTGCCAGCAGTCGACAGGGGAGGGAGACCCAGTACTTC
>TRBD1|TRBV7-3|TRBJ2-6|-
CASSTKGDRGLSGANVLTF
TGTGCCAGCAGCACAAAAGGGGACAGGGGACTCTCTGGGGCCAACGTCCTGACTTTC
>TRBD2|TRBV28|TRBJ2-3|once
CASSTRTGPGLAGYLVDTQYF
TGTGCCAGCAGTACCCGGACAGGGCCGGGACTAGCGGGATACTTAGTAGATACGCAGTATTTT
>TRBD1|TRBV19|TRBJ1-2|-
CASRRPDRDQDGYTF
TGTGCCAGTAGGCGCCCGGACAGGGACCAGGATGGCTACACCTTC
>-|TRBV4-3|TRBJ2-2|-
CASSQDWPNTGELFF
TGCGCCAGCAGCCAAGATTGGCCTAACACCGGGGAGCTGTTTTTT
>TRBD1|TRBV15|TRBJ2-7|few
CATSSTGAGEQYF
TGTGCCACCAGCAGTACAGGGGCTGGCGAGCAGTACTTC
>-|TRBV5-1|TRBJ2-7|-
CASSSGPTAYEQYF
TGCGCCAGCAGCTCGGGACCGACAGCCTACGAGCAGTACTTC